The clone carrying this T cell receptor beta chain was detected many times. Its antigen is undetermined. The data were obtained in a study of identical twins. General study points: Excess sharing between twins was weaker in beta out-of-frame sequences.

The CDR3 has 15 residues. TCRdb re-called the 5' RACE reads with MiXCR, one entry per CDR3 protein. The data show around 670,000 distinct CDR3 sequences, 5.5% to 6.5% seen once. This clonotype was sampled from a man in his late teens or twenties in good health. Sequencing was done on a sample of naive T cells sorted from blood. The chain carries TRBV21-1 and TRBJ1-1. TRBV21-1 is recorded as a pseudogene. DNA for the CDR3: TGTGCCAGCAGCCCAGAAGTGGCAGGCAACACTGAAGCTTTCTTT. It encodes CASSPEVAGNTEAFF.